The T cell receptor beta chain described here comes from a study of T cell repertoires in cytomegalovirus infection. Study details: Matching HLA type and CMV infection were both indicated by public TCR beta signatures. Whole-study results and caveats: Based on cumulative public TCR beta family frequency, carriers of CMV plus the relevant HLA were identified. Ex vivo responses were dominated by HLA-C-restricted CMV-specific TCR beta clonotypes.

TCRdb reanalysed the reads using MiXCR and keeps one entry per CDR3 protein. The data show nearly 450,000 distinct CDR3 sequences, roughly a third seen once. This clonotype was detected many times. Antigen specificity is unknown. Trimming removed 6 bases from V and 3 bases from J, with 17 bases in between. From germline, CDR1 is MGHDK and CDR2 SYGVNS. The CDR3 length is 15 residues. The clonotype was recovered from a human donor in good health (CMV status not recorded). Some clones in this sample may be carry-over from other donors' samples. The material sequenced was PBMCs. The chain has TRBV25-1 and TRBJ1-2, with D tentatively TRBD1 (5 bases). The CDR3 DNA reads TGTGCCAGCAGCCCCCGGGGCAGGGAGGACTATGGCTACACCTTC. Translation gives CASSPRGREDYGYTF.